A selection of T cell receptor beta chains follows, all from one sample in a study of T cell changes during pregnancy in multiple sclerosis. Repertoires were generated with immunoSEQ multiplex PCR, while TCRdb's copy carries only in-frame clones and drops some. The sample carries some 110,000 clones, roughly 90% recorded once. Sequences were derived from peripheral blood, sampled in the third trimester of pregnancy. Receptors originate from a female donor with multiple sclerosis, enrolled in a pregnancy study. Each CDR3 is given with its conserved first and last residue. A D gene is named only where the DNA matches it firmly. Only part of the rows carry a size: once, few, many, or a class if the clone is expanded.

V gene	J gene	D gene	clone size	CDR3 protein	CDR3 DNA
TRBV30	TRBJ1-1	-	few	CAWRSDMNTEAFF	TGTGCCTGGAGGTCAGACATGAACACTGAAGCTTTCTTT
TRBV4-1	TRBJ1-5	-	once	CASSQEHDRYNQPQHF	TGCGCCAGCAGCCAAGAACATGACAGGTACAATCAGCCCCAGCATTTT
TRBV21-1	TRBJ2-1	-	-	CASSKGQNEQFF	TGTGCCAGCAGCAAAGGACAAAATGAGCAGTTCTTC
TRBV2	TRBJ2-7	-	-	CASKLDSTEQYF	TGTGCCAGCAAACTGGACAGTACAGAGCAGTACTTC
TRBV28	TRBJ2-3	TRBD1	-	CASSSRDSYTDTQYF	TGTGCCAGCAGTTCCCGGGACAGTTACACAGATACGCAGTATTTT
TRBV10-3	TRBJ1-5	-	-	CAISGAGNQPQHF	TGTGCCATCAGTGGGGCAGGGAATCAGCCCCAGCATTTT
TRBV6-1	TRBJ2-5	TRBD2	-	CASSGRGVYETQYF	TGTGCCAGCAGTGGACGGGGGGTGTATGAGACCCAGTACTTC
TRBV6-1	TRBJ2-5	TRBD2	-	CAVLRLAGQETQYF	TGTGCCGTCCTGCGGCTAGCGGGGCAAGAGACCCAGTACTTC
TRBV4-1	TRBJ1-5	TRBD1	-	CASSQEQGGSQPQHF	TGCGCCAGCAGCCAAGAACAGGGGGGTAGTCAGCCCCAGCATTTT
TRBV19	TRBJ2-5	-	once	CASSRPGDQETQYF	TGTGCCAGTAGTCGTCCCGGGGACCAAGAGACCCAGTACTTC
TRBV28	TRBJ1-5	-	-	CASSFWFDTSSNQPQHF	TGTGCCAGCAGTTTCTGGTTCGACACCAGTAGCAATCAGCCCCAGCATTTT
TRBV7-3	TRBJ2-3	TRBD1	-	CASSSQGADTQYF	TGTGCCAGCAGCTCCCAGGGGGCAGATACGCAGTATTTT
TRBV28	TRBJ1-5	-	-	CASSLSPDRFYSNQPQHF	TGTGCCAGCAGTTTATCCCCCGACAGATTCTATAGCAATCAGCCCCAGCATTTT
TRBV19	TRBJ2-7	-	-	CASSIGGGHALEQYF	TGTGCCAGTAGTATAGGGGGGGGGCATGCTTTGGAGCAGTACTTC
TRBV5-1	TRBJ2-5	TRBD2	-	CASSLGLAGAEETQYF	TGCGCCAGCAGCTTGGGTCTAGCGGGAGCGGAAGAGACCCAGTACTTC
TRBV5-1	TRBJ2-1	TRBD1	-	CASSSGQGSYNEQFF	TGCGCCAGCAGCTCAGGACAGGGGTCCTACAATGAGCAGTTCTTC
TRBV6-1	TRBJ2-3	TRBD2	-	CASSLGLASPDTQYF	TGTGCCAGCAGCCTAGGACTAGCGTCCCCAGATACGCAGTATTTT
TRBV7-6	TRBJ2-6	TRBD1	once	CASSMLTGEANVLTF	TGTGCCAGCAGCATGCTGACAGGGGAGGCCAACGTCCTGACTTTC
TRBV11-2	TRBJ2-3	TRBD2	-	CASSGLAGGGTDTQYF	TGTGCCAGCAGCGGTCTGGCGGGAGGTGGCACAGATACGCAGTATTTT
TRBV5-1	TRBJ1-2	-	-	CASSPTGNSHVYTF	TGCGCCAGCAGCCCCACCGGGAACTCTCATGTCTACACCTTC
TRBV30	TRBJ2-7	-	-	CAWARGGNEQYF	TGTGCCTGGGCACGAGGGGGAAACGAGCAGTACTTC
TRBV30	TRBJ1-1	-	-	CAWSPSSNTEAFF	TGTGCCTGGAGTCCCAGTTCGAACACTGAAGCTTTCTTT
TRBV5-8	TRBJ1-1	-	-	CASSPSRGTEAFF	TGTGCCAGCAGCCCCAGTAGGGGCACTGAAGCTTTCTTT
TRBV30	TRBJ2-2	-	-	CAWSVQLSGELFF	TGTGCCTGGAGTGTACAACTAAGCGGGGAGCTGTTTTTT
TRBV30	TRBJ1-4	-	-	CAWSVYRLSTNEKLFF	TGTGCCTGGAGTGTATACAGATTATCAACTAATGAAAAACTGTTTTTT
TRBV7-2	TRBJ2-2	-	-	CASSLTRYGELFF	TGTGCCAGCAGCTTAACGAGATACGGGGAGCTGTTTTTT
TRBV7-9	TRBJ2-2	TRBD2	-	CASTHHRGRDTTGELFF	TGTGCCAGCACCCATCATCGAGGGAGGGATACGACCGGGGAGCTGTTTTTT
TRBV4-1	TRBJ2-7	TRBD1	-	CASSQEVQGASYEQYF	TGCGCCAGCAGCCAAGAGGTACAGGGGGCCTCCTACGAGCAGTACTTC
TRBV5-1	TRBJ1-3	-	-	CASSSETAGNTIYF	TGCGCCAGCAGCTCAGAGACAGCTGGAAACACCATATATTTT
TRBV7-7	TRBJ2-7	TRBD1	-	CASSPGQGGPYEQYF	TGTGCCAGCAGCCCCGGACAGGGTGGACCCTACGAGCAGTACTTC
TRBV7-8	TRBJ2-2	TRBD2	-	CASSVLQRDYTGELFF	TGTGCCAGCAGCGTTCTCCAGCGGGATTACACCGGGGAGCTGTTTTTT
TRBV11-2	TRBJ2-1	-	-	CASSPRVDGEDEQFF	TGTGCCAGCAGCCCCAGGGTGGACGGAGAGGATGAGCAGTTCTTC
TRBV2	TRBJ2-5	-	-	CASGPLHRETQYF	TGTGCCAGCGGGCCCCTCCATAGGGAGACCCAGTACTTC
TRBV19	TRBJ2-1	TRBD2	once	CASSKGTSGGNFYEQFF	TGTGCCAGTAGTAAGGGGACTAGCGGGGGGAATTTCTATGAGCAGTTCTTC
TRBV19	TRBJ2-1	-	-	CASSTGRDPHNEQFF	TGTGCCAGTAGTACCGGACGGGATCCCCACAATGAGCAGTTCTTC
TRBV11-2	TRBJ1-4	-	-	CASSLGGARHEKLFF	TGTGCCAGCAGCCTAGGTGGCGCGAGGCATGAAAAACTGTTTTTT
TRBV15	TRBJ2-3	TRBD1	-	CATSSGQGTTQYF	TGTGCCACCAGCAGTGGACAGGGGACTACGCAGTATTTT
TRBV6-5	TRBJ1-1	-	-	CASSYAGTEAFF	TGTGCCAGCAGTTACGCAGGTACTGAAGCTTTCTTT
TRBV7-2	TRBJ2-1	TRBD2	-	CASSSRAGGLTSSYNEQFF	TGTGCCAGCAGCTCCCGGGCGGGGGGGCTTACGAGCTCCTACAATGAGCAGTTCTTC